Below are 15 T cell receptor beta chains sequenced from a single sample in a study of T-cell reconstitution after alpha-beta-depleted transplantation in children. During its preparation, the TCRbeta library received unique molecular identifiers. A single record per CDR3 protein comes from TCRdb applying MiXCR to the PCR reads. The profile shows nearly 550,000 distinct CDR3 sequences, about 17% of them singletons. Source: PBMCs from the stem cell graft donor, taken from the stem cell graft. Source of these receptors: a human donor who donated a stem cell graft to a child with acute lymphoblastic leukemia.

The CDR3 loop is CASSQDRGDSNQPQHF. In DNA form, the CDR3 reads TGTGCCAGCAGCCAAGATAGGGGGGACAGCAATCAGCCCCAGCATTTT. This chain links TRBV4-2 with TRBJ1-5; possible D gene TRBD1, 6 bases. Trimming took 0 bases from V and 1 from J, leaving 10 bases between them. There are 16 residues in the CDR3. In germline, CDR1 is LGHNA, CDR2 YNFKEQ.

This clonotype turned up a few times. The CDR3 loop reads CATSSRDRAHEQYF. CDR3 sequence (DNA): TGTGCCACCAGCAGTAGGGACAGGGCCCACGAGCAGTACTTC. The chain couples TRBV15 to TRBJ2-7; 9 positions match TRBD1. The junction had 5 bases not matched to a gene; V was cut back by 3 bases and J by 5 bases. The length of the CDR3 is 14 residues. The germline CDR1 and CDR2 sequences are LNHNV and YYDKDF (reference sequence). The whole variable domain, filled in from reference TRBV15 and TRBJ2-7, reads DAMVIQNPRYQVTQFGKPVTLSCSQTLNHNVMYWYQQKSSQAPKLLFHYYDKDFNNEADTPDNFQSRRPNTSFCFLDIRSPGLGDTAMYLCATSSRDRAHEQYFGPGTRLTVT.

The chain is built from TRBV20-1 and TRBJ2-3, with 14 bases fitting TRBD2. The length of the CDR3 is 15 residues. Germline CDR1 reads DFQATT; CDR2 reads SNEGSKA (reference sequence). Trimming cost V 5 bases and J 6 bases; bases outside gene matches: 7. DNA for the CDR3: TGCAGTGCTCTAGGGACTAGCGGGAGTCCGGATACGCAGTATTTT. It codes for CSALGTSGSPDTQYF.

The chain joins TRBV7-9 to TRBJ1-2; no clear D. Germline lookup yields CDR1 SEHNR and CDR2 FQNEAQ (reference sequence). The CDR3 is made up of 15 amino acids. Trimming stripped 5 bases from V and 4 bases from J, with 17 bases between. CDR3 in amino acids: CASSLSQQLFYGYTF. The DNA for the CDR3 is TGTGCCAGCAGCCTATCCCAACAGTTATTCTATGGCTACACCTTC.

Comment on this clonotype: One base separates it from a far larger clone, so it is likely a read error. The rearrangement links TRBV6-1 to TRBJ1-1, with unresolved D. V lost 7 bases and J 1 base, leaving 7 bases between the germline ends. CDR1 and CDR2 from the germline V gene are MNHNS and SASEGT. This CDR3 region has 12 residues. The CDR3 DNA sequence: TGTGCCAGCAACTTCGGGAACACTGAAGCTTTCTTT. It encodes CASNFGNTEAFF.

J is TRBJ2-3 and V is TRBV5-1, with D uncertain. The V and J ends lost 0 bases and 4 bases respectively, with 12 bases between them. Germline CDR1 reads SGHRS; CDR2 reads YFSETQ. The CDR3 sequence is 15 residues long. The CDR3 bases are TGCGCCAGCAGCTTGGACTCGGTAAAATCAGATACGCAGTATTTT. Protein product: CASSLDSVKSDTQYF. The full variable domain, completed using reference TRBV5-1 and TRBJ2-3, is KAGVTQTPRYLIKTRGQQVTLSCSPISGHRSVSWYQQTPGQGLQFLFEYFSETQRNKGNFPGRFSGRQFSNSRSEMNVSTLELGDSALYLCASSLDSVKSDTQYFGPGTRLTVL.

The chain is built from TRBV28 and TRBJ1-2, with D unresolved. Trimming stripped 1 base from V and 8 bases from J, with 8 bases between. CDR1 and CDR2 (germline): MDHEN, SYDVKM. The length of the CDR3 is 12 residues. CDR3 bases: TGTGCCAGCAGTTTATCTCCTCTGGGCTACACCTTC. Amino acids: CASSLSPLGYTF.

V is TRBV4-1 and J is TRBJ1-5; D unresolved. V was trimmed by 3 bases and J by 1 base, leaving 13 bases between them. The length of the CDR3 is 16 residues. CDR1 is MGHRA and CDR2 is YSYEKL in the germline V gene. The DNA for the CDR3 is TGCGCCAGCAGCCATTCCCCGGGCGAGAGCAATCAGCCCCAGCATTTT. Its protein product is CASSHSPGESNQPQHF.

This clonotype has more than one count but fewer than ten. The rearrangement links TRBV20-1 to TRBJ1-2; no reliable D call. Germline assignment: CDR1 DFQATT and CDR2 SNEGSKA (reference sequence). Trimming took off 6 bases at V and 3 bases at J, with 8 bases between the two ends. The CDR3 has 11 residues. CDR3: CSAKTDYGYTF. The CDR3 DNA reads TGCAGTGCCAAGACGGACTATGGCTACACCTTC.

This clonotype appeared a few times. CDR3 DNA: TGCGCCAGCAGACGGGACGGGACAGGGGGCATGGAGACCCAGTACTTC. Protein: CASRRDGTGGMETQYF. The chain couples TRBV5-1 to TRBJ2-5; 12 bases are a match to TRBD1. This CDR3 spans 16 amino acids. V gave up 5 bases and J gave up 5 bases; unmatched junction bases: 10. From germline, CDR1 is SGHRS and CDR2 YFSETQ. Supplemented by reference TRBV5-1 and TRBJ2-5, the full variable domain reads KAGVTQTPRYLIKTRGQQVTLSCSPISGHRSVSWYQQTPGQGLQFLFEYFSETQRNKGNFPGRFSGRQFSNSRSEMNVSTLELGDSALYLCASRRDGTGGMETQYFGPGTRLLVL.

V gene TRBV19 combines with J gene TRBJ1-2, with a weak D call TRBD1 (5 bases). The germline CDR1 and CDR2 sequences are LNHDA and SQIVND (reference sequence). The CDR3 is 16 residues long. With 8 bases removed from V and 1 base from J, the gap between germline ends came to 20 bases. CDR3 loop: CASRPPDRKLNYGYTF. Here the CDR3 DNA reads TGTGCCAGTCGCCCCCCTGACAGAAAACTTAACTATGGCTACACCTTC.

This chain connects TRBV10-3 to TRBJ2-5; unclear D gene. This CDR3 is 13 amino acids long. V was cut by 3 bases and J by 5 bases, with 10 bases left in between. The germline CDR1 and CDR2 sequences are ENHRY and SYGVKD. The CDR3 DNA sequence: TGTGCCATCAGTGAACTTCCGCGGGAGACCCAGTACTTC. Translated: CAISELPRETQYF.

The gene calls are TRBV4-2 and TRBJ2-3, with 7 bases lining up with TRBD2. After removal of 4 bases from V and 4 bases from J, the junction contained 17 bases not matched to a gene. From germline, CDR1 is LGHNA and CDR2 YNFKEQ. This CDR3 spans 18 amino acids. The CDR3 DNA sequence: TGTGCCAGCAGCCTTGCACCGGGGGTGGGAGGGCCGGCAGATACGCAGTATTTT. This gives the protein CASSLAPGVGGPADTQYF.

This chain links TRBV20-1 with TRBJ2-3; 12 nucleotides agree with TRBD2. Per the germline V gene, CDR1 is DFQATT and CDR2 is SNEGSKA (reference sequence). Unmatched junction bases numbered 12, after V lost 6 bases and J lost 2 bases. This CDR3 has 17 amino acids. CDR3 loop: CSAQTGLAGGYTDTQYF. For the CDR3, the DNA is TGCAGTGCCCAGACTGGGCTAGCGGGAGGGTACACAGATACGCAGTATTTT.

In its sample, this clonotype was seen a few times. The chain uses TRBV13 and TRBJ2-7; 14 bases fit TRBD2. There are 16 residues in the CDR3. The V and J ends lost 5 bases and 4 bases, in that order; junction bases with no gene match: 7. Germline values: CDR1 PRHDT, CDR2 FYEKMQ (reference sequence). The CDR3 DNA sequence: TGTGCCAGCAGCCCGGGACTAGCGGGAGAGAGATACGAGCAGTACTTC. Translated: CASSPGLAGERYEQYF.